Listed below are T cell receptor beta chains from one sample, sequenced in a study of cytomegalovirus exposure and HLA in healthy donors. Profiling relied on immunoSEQ multiplex PCR, and the TCRdb table lists in-frame clones only, not all of them. The data include 150,000 to 200,000 clones; the top ten clones carry less than 0.95%. Sequences were obtained from PBMCs. The receptors derive from a woman aged 18-35 years in good health and CMV-seropositive. CDR3s include the opening cysteine and the closing phenylalanine or tryptophan. Each record gives: D gene, V gene, J gene, CDR3 length, CDR3 DNA, CDR3 protein. D genes are given only for firm matches.

NA	TRBV2	TRBJ2-5	12	TGTGCCAGCAGTATCAAGGGGGAGACCCAGTACTTC	CASSIKGETQYF
TRBD1	TRBV5-1	TRBJ2-3	15	TGCGCCAGCAGCTTAACAGGGGACAGCACAGATACGCAGTATTTT	CASSLTGDSTDTQYF
NA	TRBV9	TRBJ2-1	15	TGTGCCAGCAGCCCCCCCCCAGGGTCCTACAATGAGCAGTTCTTC	CASSPPPGSYNEQFF
NA	TRBV10-3	TRBJ2-2	16	TGTGCCATCAGTGATGTGACCCTTAGAGGCACCGGGGAGCTGTTTTTT	CAISDVTLRGTGELFF
NA	TRBV2	TRBJ2-7	14	TGTGCCAGCAGTTCCGACAGGCCGGGCTACGAGCAGTACTTC	CASSSDRPGYEQYF
NA	TRBV2	TRBJ2-5	13	TGTGCCAGCAGTATGGGGGCTAAGGAGACCCAGTACTTC	CASSMGAKETQYF
TRBD1	TRBV7-9	TRBJ1-1	12	TGTGCCAGCAGCCAAACAGGGGCTGAAGCTTTCTTT	CASSQTGAEAFF
NA	TRBV27	TRBJ1-2	15	TGTGCCAGCAGGGTAAGAAGCCTGGGCCCCTATGGCTACACCTTC	CASRVRSLGPYGYTF
NA	TRBV7-9	TRBJ1-1	15	TGTGCCAGCAGCTTAGAAGGGGCTGTGGGGGGGGCGGCTTTCTTT	CASSLEGAVGGAAFF
NA	TRBV6-1	TRBJ2-5	14	TGTGCCAGCACTACGTCGTCTGGGGGGGAGACCCAGTACTTC	CASTTSSGGETQYF
NA	TRBV5-1	TRBJ2-2	16	TGCGCCAGCAGGCGAGGGGCGGGGCCAAACACCGGGGAGCTGTTTTTT	CASRRGAGPNTGELFF
TRBD2	TRBV13	TRBJ2-1	17	TGTGCCAGCAGCTTACTAGCGGGGGGGCCTTCCTACAATGAGCAGTTCTTC	CASSLLAGGPSYNEQFF
NA	TRBV29-1	TRBJ1-1	15	TGCAGCGTTGAAGAAGATGCGGTACGGTCAAATCAAGCTTTCTTT	CSVEEDAVRSNQAFF
TRBD1	TRBV7-9	TRBJ1-2	13	TGTGCCAGCAGCTTAACAGGGGACTATGGCTACACCTTC	CASSLTGDYGYTF
TRBD2	TRBV2	TRBJ2-3	15	TGTGCCAGCAGTCAGCGGGAGGGGAGCACAGATACGCAGTATTTT	CASSQREGSTDTQYF
NA	TRBV9	TRBJ1-1	15	TGTGCCAGCAGCCGAACCGGTCCGGGGTCGGGTGAAGCTTTCTTT	CASSRTGPGSGEAFF
TRBD1	TRBV6-1	TRBJ1-1	21	TGTGCCAGCAGTGAATCGTTATTTTCACAGGGGGACAGCCCAATAAACACTGAAGCTTTCTTT	CASSESLFSQGDSPINTEAFF
TRBD2	TRBV27	TRBJ2-2	22	TGTGCCAGCAGTTCGACGAAGGGACTAGCGGGAGTAGCCCCATTCAGCACCGGGGAGCTGTTTTTT	CASSSTKGLAGVAPFSTGELFF
TRBD2	TRBV15	TRBJ2-7	16	TGTGCCACCAGCAGAGGGACTAGCGGGGGGGCCTACGAGCAGTACTTC	CATSRGTSGGAYEQYF
NA	TRBV7-2	TRBJ2-7	12	TGTGCCAGCAGCCGTAATTCCTACGAGCAGTACTTC	CASSRNSYEQYF
NA	TRBV29-1	TRBJ2-7	15	TGCAGCGCATACAACCCAGCGGCCAGCTCCTACGAGCAGTACTTC	CSAYNPAASSYEQYF
TRBD2	TRBV11-3	TRBJ2-2	16	TGTGCCAGCAGCTCCCCTAGCGGGACTAACACCGGGGAGCTGTTTTTT	CASSSPSGTNTGELFF
NA	TRBV30	TRBJ2-7	12	TGTGCCTACAACAGGCTCCCCTACGAGCAGTACTTC	CAYNRLPYEQYF
NA	TRBV7-5	TRBJ1-5	16	TGTGCCAGAAGCTTAAGGACAGGGAATGGCAATCAGCCCCAGCATTTT	CARSLRTGNGNQPQHF
TRBD2	TRBV7-3	TRBJ2-2	17	TGTGCCAGCAGCCCATACCAGCGGGGGGGGAACACCGGGGAGCTGTTTTTT	CASSPYQRGGNTGELFF
NA	TRBV29-1	TRBJ2-1	15	TGCAGCGTTGGTGCAGGTTCGAGCTCCTACAATGAGCAGTTCTTC	CSVGAGSSSYNEQFF
NA	TRBV30	TRBJ2-2	13	TGTGCCTGGAGTGTACGGACAACCGGGGAGCTGTTTTTT	CAWSVRTTGELFF
NA	TRBV11-2	TRBJ2-3	17	TGTGCCAGCAGCCCCGGACGGGACTGGAGAAACACAGATACGCAGTATTTT	CASSPGRDWRNTDTQYF
TRBD1	TRBV29-1	TRBJ2-7	16	TGCAGCGTTGAGGTGACCCGGGACAGGAACACCTACGAGCAGTACTTC	CSVEVTRDRNTYEQYF
NA	TRBV19	TRBJ1-1	14	TGTGCCAGTAGTAGCTGGGACACGAACACTGAAGCTTTCTTT	CASSSWDTNTEAFF
NA	TRBV19	TRBJ2-6	16	TGTGCCAGTACCCGGGACTCCCGCTCTGGGGCCAACGTCCTGACTTTC	CASTRDSRSGANVLTF
TRBD1	TRBV2	TRBJ1-5	17	TGTGCCAGCAGTGTCGAGGGGGGGACAGGGGGCAATCAGCCCCAGCATTTT	CASSVEGGTGGNQPQHF
NA	TRBV5-5	TRBJ2-1	15	TGTGCCAGCAGCCTAGGCGGCTTTTCTAGCAATGAGCAGTTCTTC	CASSLGGFSSNEQFF
NA	TRBV30	TRBJ1-1	11	TGTGCCTGGAGTGAGGACAGTGAAGCTTTCTTT	CAWSEDSEAFF
NA	TRBV18	TRBJ2-5	14	TGTGCCAGCTCACTGCGGCGGCACCAAGAGACCCAGTACTTC	CASSLRRHQETQYF
TRBD2	TRBV27	TRBJ2-7	16	TGTGCCAGCACCCCCCATCCGGGACTACCCGACTACGAGCAGTACTTC	CASTPHPGLPDYEQYF
TRBD2	TRBV10-3	TRBJ2-3	15	TGTGCCTCCTCACTCAGCGGGATTAGCACAGATACGCAGTATTTT	CASSLSGISTDTQYF
TRBD1	TRBV5-1	TRBJ1-6	16	TGCGCCAGCAGCTTGGAGGGACAGGGTGTTAATTCACCCCTCCACTTT	CASSLEGQGVNSPLHF
TRBD1	TRBV7-2	TRBJ2-1	16	TGTGCCAGCAGCGGCGCCCCGGGACAGGGGATCAATGAGCAGTTCTTC	CASSGAPGQGINEQFF
NA	TRBV7-8	TRBJ2-1	15	TGTGCCAGCAGCTTAGGCCGGGGAGCCTACAATGAGCAGTTCTTC	CASSLGRGAYNEQFF
NA	TRBV5-1	TRBJ2-7	14	TGCGCCAGCAGTACAGGGAACCCCCCCTACGAGCAGTACTTC	CASSTGNPPYEQYF
NA	TRBV6-4	TRBJ1-2	14	TGTGCCAGCAAACGGACGGACGGGGGACATGGCTACACCTTC	CASKRTDGGHGYTF
TRBD2	TRBV5-1	TRBJ2-5	15	TGCGCCAGCAGCTCAGGAGCGGGGGGAGCGGAGACCCAGTACTTC	CASSSGAGGAETQYF
NA	TRBV6-1	TRBJ2-7	12	TGTGCCAGCAGTGAAAGCCTCTACGAGCAGTACTTC	CASSESLYEQYF
TRBD2	TRBV5-5	TRBJ2-7	15	TGTGCCAGCAGCTTGGAGGCAGCGGGGTACTACGAGCAGTACTTC	CASSLEAAGYYEQYF
NA	TRBV5-4	TRBJ2-5	13	TGTGCCAGCACCCCGTCGGGCCAAGAGACCCAGTACTTC	CASTPSGQETQYF
TRBD2	TRBV7-2	TRBJ2-3	14	TGTGCCAGCAGCTTTGGACTAGCTACAGATACGCAGTATTTT	CASSFGLATDTQYF
TRBD2	TRBV4-1	TRBJ2-7	15	TGCGCCAGCAGCCAAGAGGCAGGCGGGAGCTACGAGCAGTACTTC	CASSQEAGGSYEQYF
NA	TRBV2	TRBJ2-5	12	TGTGCCAGCGCGTTAAGGGGTGAGACCCAGTACTTC	CASALRGETQYF
TRBD1	TRBV5-1	TRBJ2-7	15	TGCGCCAGCAGCTCCCGGGACAGGGTATCCTACGAGCAGTACTTC	CASSSRDRVSYEQYF